This T cell receptor (beta chain) came from a study of cytomegalovirus exposure and HLA in healthy donors (dated 2017 in TCRdb). At the level of the whole study: An earlier analysis of under 600 of the donors reported roughly 270 Gb of sequence data and roughly 100 million unique TCR beta sequences from 150 million to 200 million T cells. An early release that covered about 600 HLA-typed donors contained approximately 290 gigabases of sequencing data and around 85 million unique TCR sequences. The genetic ancestry cluster associated with self-reported Caucasian donors included over 80% of the approximately 400 genotyped donors. The study was designed to test whether signatures of past pathogen exposure could be identified by cataloging public T cell receptors. The study profiled the T cell repertoires of under 850 subjects by immunosequencing and related them to cytomegalovirus serostatus. In addition to the first cohort of 666 subjects, a separate validation cohort of approximately 130 different subjects was used. The study combined high-throughput TCR immunosequencing, statistical association of individual TCRs with disease status, and machine learning to predict cytomegalovirus infection status. A later analysis re-analyzed previously published TCR beta repertoires from 660 or so donors and added high-resolution HLA genotyping to study TCR occurrence patterns. The later analysis used no new phenotypic data to find candidate immune exposures, relying instead on TCR beta sequences and their occurrence across donors. In an earlier analysis of roughly 600 of the donors, high-throughput TCR beta sequencing was used to judge whether each TCR beta V gene segment behaved as functional or pseudogenic. Donor age, sex, ethnicity and CMV serostatus were compiled alongside the repertoire data. A later genetic analysis used genome-wide SNP genotypes for about three fifths of the 666 donors, treating that subset as a discovery cohort. Every repertoire in the discovery cohort had been generated on one and the same sequencing platform. Both class I and class II loci were covered by HLA typing, at four-digit resolution. Typing coverage varied by locus: roughly 629-640 donors for A, B, C, DRB1 and DQB1; approximately 520 for DQA1; nearly 610 for DPA1; 450 to 480 for DPB1. Four or five DR-DQ haplotypes were treated as single units for association and clustering because of strong linkage in the cohort. Among about 400 genotyped donors of the cohort, an average of approximately 240,000 unique TCR beta nucleotide sequences was sequenced per donor, of which approximately 19% were non-productive.

What the study reported, not specific to this receptor: In an earlier analysis of a few hundred of the donors, most TCR beta V segments were observed in productive rearrangements about 90% or about 30% of the time, broadly matching IMGT annotations. A later genetic analysis reported fewer N-insertions in productive TCRs among donors in an Asian-associated ancestry cluster than the roughly 620-donor mean. A further reported finding was that TCR beta sequences accurately predicted the HLA-A and HLA-B alleles for most subjects in the first cohort. For the cohort, immune exposure information was limited to CMV serostatus. According to a later analysis, most CMV-associated TCR beta chains appeared to be HLA-restricted, and the HLA associations seemed to be driven largely by CMV exposure. The classifier was reported to diagnose cytomegalovirus status with high specificity and sensitivity in both the original cohort and the validation cohort. About 17 rarely observed V segments, including chromosome 9 orphons, were excluded from the earlier analysis of several hundred of the donors because counts were too low. The cohort was sequenced for TCR beta chains only, and without alpha or paired-chain data the features that could be detected were limited. Because some donors lacked HLA typing at each locus, the association tests relied only on the typed subset. Presence/absence analyses assumed roughly uniform sequencing depth across donors, an assumption that may not hold. Strong co-occurrence of HLA alleles, especially DR and DQ, made assigning TCR associations to individual alleles difficult. In the study, about 150 TCR beta chains were listed as associated with cytomegalovirus. In a later analysis, TCR association rates were found to vary across HLA loci, with the most associated TCRs seen for DRB1 alleles and the fewest for HLA-C alleles. Linkage disequilibrium might explain the correlated functional status among segregating V segments, but an unknown experimental factor could not be excluded. The authors suggested that the approach could potentially be generalized to other disease states and immunological phenotypes. A later genetic analysis associated a missense DCLRE1C variant with V-gene and J-gene trimming of TCR beta chains, and an independent cohort replicated the association. In a later analysis, around 15,000 TCR beta sequences were associated with specific HLA alleles at a false discovery rate of 0.05. A later analysis found that HLA-associated TCR beta chains were more clonally expanded and had lower generation probabilities than equally common non-associated chains. While some public TCRs were present in many individuals, most TCR sequences turned up only very rarely across donors. According to a later analysis, parvovirus B19, influenza, CMV and Epstein-Barr virus appeared linked to several top co-occurrence clusters. A few of the identified cytomegalovirus-associated TCR beta chains were confirmed in vitro to be specific for cytomegalovirus antigens. Because the 87-base-pair reads could not distinguish some IMGT-functional V segments, including TRBV6-2 and TRBV6-3, those segments were excluded. A cluster of highly shared sequence variants was judged likely to be a technical artifact of the sequencing pipeline.

The cohort consisted of approximately 670 healthy bone marrow donors. At the time of sampling, every cohort member was nominally healthy, though immune exposures that went unrecorded were likely present. The donor was CMV seronegative and belonged to the group of 352 seronegative cohort members. Every donor gave a peripheral blood sample, and the peripheral blood mononuclear cells from that sample were used for TCR beta sequencing. The Qiagen DNeasy Blood Extraction Kit was used to extract genomic DNA from the blood cell samples. Libraries were made using the immunoSEQ multiplex PCR assay. A mixture of 60 forward primers for TCR Vbeta segments and 13 reverse primers for TCR Jbeta segments was used in the multiplex PCR. The CDR3 region of rearranged TCR beta genes was amplified from genomic DNA with a multiplex PCR assay. The Illumina HiSeq System was used to sequence the amplified TCR beta libraries as 87-base-pair reads. In the paper's pipeline: A later analysis tallied 75 million to 85 million unique TCR beta chains across the 666 repertoires, and approximately 11 million of those chains were shared by two or more donors. To remove PCR and sequencing errors, raw reads were error-corrected and collapsed into unique sequences using a nearest-neighbor algorithm that merged closely related sequences. V, D and J gene segments were assigned by aligning CDR3 sequences to IMGT reference sequences. For a sequence to be retained, a match of at least six nucleotides to both a V gene segment and a J gene segment was required. A rearrangement counted as productive if the CDR3 had no stop codons and remained in frame with V and J, and every other rearrangement counted as non-productive. CDR3 was defined by IMGT convention, running from the second conserved V-encoded cysteine to the conserved J-encoded phenylalanine. Sequences without an unambiguous match to a single V gene segment were excluded from the earlier analysis of several hundred of the donors. An earlier analysis of a few hundred of the donors called V segments functional above 56.7% productive rearrangements and segregating when the between-donor standard deviation exceeded 5%. To diagnose cytomegalovirus status from the catalog of TCR beta chain sequences, a statistical classification framework was built. In a later analysis, TCR nucleotide sequences were compared against IMGT/GENE-DB human TR gene sequences so that V and J genes could be assigned. The TCRdist pipeline was used in a later analysis to assign CDR3 sequences and most-parsimonious VDJ recombination scenarios. In a later analysis, every TCR beta chain was defined by the combination of its CDR3 amino acid sequence and its V-gene family, and reads without a unique V-gene family were dropped. To address suspected cross-contamination and a sequencing artifact, a later analysis removed 592 highly shared, low-generation-probability nucleotide sequences. For each public chain, a later analysis derived a clonal expansion index from normalized ranks of inferred template counts within each repertoire. In a later analysis, generation probabilities were computed with a VDJ recombination model fitted to out-of-frame rearrangements, and the resulting probabilities were checked against IGoR. Hypergeometric tests were used in a later analysis to score TCR-TCR, TCR-HLA and TCR-CMV co-occurrence, with a repertoire-size bias correction applied to the TCR pairs. A later analysis estimated false discovery rates by permuting HLA or CMV assignments 20 times. In a later analysis, co-occurring TCRs were grouped using DBSCAN, with TCRdist sequence similarity added in when clustering inside HLA-allele-positive subsets. Repertoires with fewer than 30,000 or more than 120,000 public chains were left out of co-occurrence clustering, as were about 5 repertoires with anomalous nucleotide sharing. Imported from immuneACCESS, the table was reduced by TCRdb to in-frame sequences with V and J called. These copies leave out some clones; in studies compared against another copy, an unresolved V gene accounts for under half, and the cause of the remainder is not known. V and J calls and clone size are copied from that table; D and trimming were computed from the DNA. For this sample the table gives around 170,000 clones, of which about 81% were detected only once. The ten largest account for 1.5% of the sample.

Concerning this clone itself: The antigen this receptor binds is unknown. The sample holds no much larger clone one base away, and base qualities are not on file.

The germline V gene yields SGHRS for CDR1 and YFSETQ for CDR2. Including cysteine and phenylalanine, the CDR3 has 15 amino acids. Only CDR3 DNA is held: 45 bases, read in frame from base 1. Relative to germline, V is missing 2 bases and J is missing 8 bases, with 8 bases of the junction outside any gene match. This chain is built from TRBV5-1 and TRBJ1-4; TRBD1 matches 8 bases in the middle. This clonotype was obtained from a man aged 35 to 55 in good health and CMV-seronegative. Sequenced: PBMCs. The nucleotide sequence reads as follows: TGCGCCAGCAGCTTCTTGACAGGGGCAGGGGAAAAACTGTTTTTT. Protein translation: CASSFLTGAGEKLFF.